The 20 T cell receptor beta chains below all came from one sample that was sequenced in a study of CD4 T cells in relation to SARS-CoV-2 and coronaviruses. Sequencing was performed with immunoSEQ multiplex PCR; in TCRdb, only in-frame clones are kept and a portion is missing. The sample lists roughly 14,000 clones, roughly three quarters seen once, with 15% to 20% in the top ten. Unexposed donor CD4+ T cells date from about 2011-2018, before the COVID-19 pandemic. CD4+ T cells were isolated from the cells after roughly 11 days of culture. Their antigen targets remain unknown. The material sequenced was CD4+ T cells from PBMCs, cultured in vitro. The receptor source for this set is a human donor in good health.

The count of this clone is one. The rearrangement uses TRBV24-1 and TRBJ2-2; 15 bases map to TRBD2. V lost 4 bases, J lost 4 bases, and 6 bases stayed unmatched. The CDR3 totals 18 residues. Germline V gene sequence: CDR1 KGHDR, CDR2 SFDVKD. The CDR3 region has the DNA TGTGCCACCAGTGACCCGGGACTAGCGGGAGGAGGCACCGGGGAGCTGTTTTTT. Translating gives CATSDPGLAGGGTGELFF.

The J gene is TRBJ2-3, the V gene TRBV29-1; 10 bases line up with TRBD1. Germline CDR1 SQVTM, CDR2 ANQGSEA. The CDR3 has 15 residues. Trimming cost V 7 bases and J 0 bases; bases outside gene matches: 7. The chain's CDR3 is CSASGTGASTDTQYF. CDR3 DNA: TGCAGCGCCTCCGGGACAGGGGCGAGCACAGATACGCAGTATTTT.

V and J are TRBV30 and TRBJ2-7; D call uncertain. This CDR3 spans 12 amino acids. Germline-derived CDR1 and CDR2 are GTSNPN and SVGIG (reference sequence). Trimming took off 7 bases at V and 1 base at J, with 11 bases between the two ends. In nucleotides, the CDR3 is TGTGCCTCAAGGTATGGGTCCTACGAGCAGTACTTC. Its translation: CASRYGSYEQYF. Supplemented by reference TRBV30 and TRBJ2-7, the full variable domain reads SQTIHQWPATLVQPVGSPLSLECTVEGTSNPNLYWYRQAAGRGLQLLFYSVGIGQISSEVPQNLSASRPQDRQFILSSKKLLLSDSGFYLCASRYGSYEQYFGPGTRLTVT.

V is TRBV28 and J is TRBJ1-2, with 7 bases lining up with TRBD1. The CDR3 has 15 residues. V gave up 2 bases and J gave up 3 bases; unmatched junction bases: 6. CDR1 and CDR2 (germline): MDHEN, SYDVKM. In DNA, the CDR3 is TGTGCCAGCAGTTTAGAGGGGGCAGGATACTATGGCTACACCTTC. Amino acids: CASSLEGAGYYGYTF.

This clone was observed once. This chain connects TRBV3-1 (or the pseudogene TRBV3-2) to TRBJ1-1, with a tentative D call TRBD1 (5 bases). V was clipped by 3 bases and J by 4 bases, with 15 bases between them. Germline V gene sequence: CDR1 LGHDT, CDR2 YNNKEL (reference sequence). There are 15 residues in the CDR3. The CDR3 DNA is TGTGCCAGCAGCCAGGAACAGGTATTGGGCACTGAAGCTTTCTTT. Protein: CASSQEQVLGTEAFF.

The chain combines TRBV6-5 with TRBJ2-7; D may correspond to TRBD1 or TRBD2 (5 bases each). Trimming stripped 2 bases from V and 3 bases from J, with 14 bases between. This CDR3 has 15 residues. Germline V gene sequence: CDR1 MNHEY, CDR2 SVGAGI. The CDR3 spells CASSYAWDGYYEQYF. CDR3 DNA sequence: TGTGCCAGCAGTTACGCCTGGGACGGCTACTACGAGCAGTACTTC.

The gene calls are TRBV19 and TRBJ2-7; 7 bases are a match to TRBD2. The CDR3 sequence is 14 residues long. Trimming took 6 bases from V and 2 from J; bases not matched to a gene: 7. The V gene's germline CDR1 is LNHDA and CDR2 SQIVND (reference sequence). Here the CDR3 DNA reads TGTGCCAGTAGCACCTTCCGGGGGGCCTACGAGCAGTACTTC. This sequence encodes CASSTFRGAYEQYF.

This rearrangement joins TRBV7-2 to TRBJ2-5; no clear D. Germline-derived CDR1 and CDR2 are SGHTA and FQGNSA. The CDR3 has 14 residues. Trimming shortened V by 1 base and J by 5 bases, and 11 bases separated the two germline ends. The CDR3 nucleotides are TGTGCCAGCAGCTTAGAGGCAGTCCCGGAGACCCAGTACTTC. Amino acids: CASSLEAVPETQYF.

DNA for the CDR3: TGCAGTGCTCGTGCGCTAGGGGGGGAGGGAGAGACCCAGTACTTC. Encoded protein: CSARALGGEGETQYF. The chain carries TRBV20-1 and TRBJ2-5; tentative D call: TRBD2 (7 bases). The V end was cut by 5 bases, the J end by 4 bases, with 20 bases between. The CDR3 is 15 residues long. The V gene's germline CDR1 is DFQATT and CDR2 SNEGSKA (reference sequence).

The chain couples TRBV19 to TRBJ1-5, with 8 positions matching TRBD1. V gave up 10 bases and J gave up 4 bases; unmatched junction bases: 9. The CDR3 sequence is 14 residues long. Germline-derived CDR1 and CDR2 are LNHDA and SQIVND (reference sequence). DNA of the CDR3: TGTGCCACGCGGGTGACAGGGGTAAATCAGCCCCAGCATTTT. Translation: CATRVTGVNQPQHF.

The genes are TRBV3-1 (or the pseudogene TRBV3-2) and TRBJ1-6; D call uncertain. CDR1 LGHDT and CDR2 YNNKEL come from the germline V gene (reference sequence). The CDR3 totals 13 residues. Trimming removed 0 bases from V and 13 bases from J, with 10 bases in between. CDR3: CASSQDSTSPLHF. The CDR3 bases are TGTGCCAGCAGCCAAGATTCCACCTCGCCCCTCCACTTT.

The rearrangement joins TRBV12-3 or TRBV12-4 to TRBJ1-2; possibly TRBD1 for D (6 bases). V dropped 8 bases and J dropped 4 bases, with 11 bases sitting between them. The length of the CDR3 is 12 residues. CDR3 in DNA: TGTGCCAGCCCAGGGGTTTTCTATGGCTACACCTTC. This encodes CASPGVFYGYTF.

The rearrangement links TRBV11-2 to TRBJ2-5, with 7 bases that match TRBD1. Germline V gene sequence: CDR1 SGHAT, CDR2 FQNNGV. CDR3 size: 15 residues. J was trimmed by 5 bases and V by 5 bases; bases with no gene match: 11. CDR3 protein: CASSRSEDRVETQYF. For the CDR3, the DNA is TGTGCCAGCAGCCGTTCTGAAGACAGGGTTGAGACCCAGTACTTC.

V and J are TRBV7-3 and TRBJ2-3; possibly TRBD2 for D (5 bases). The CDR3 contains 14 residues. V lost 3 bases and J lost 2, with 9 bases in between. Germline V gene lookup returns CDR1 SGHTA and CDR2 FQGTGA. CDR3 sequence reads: CASSLGVYTDTQYF. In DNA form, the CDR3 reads TGTGCCAGCAGCTTGGGAGTGTACACAGATACGCAGTATTTT.

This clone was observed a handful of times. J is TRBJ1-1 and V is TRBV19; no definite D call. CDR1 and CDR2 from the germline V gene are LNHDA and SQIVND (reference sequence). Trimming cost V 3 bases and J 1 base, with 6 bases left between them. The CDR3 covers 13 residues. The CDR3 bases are TGTGCCAGTAGTATTTGGCAGAACACTGAAGCTTTCTTT. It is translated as CASSIWQNTEAFF.

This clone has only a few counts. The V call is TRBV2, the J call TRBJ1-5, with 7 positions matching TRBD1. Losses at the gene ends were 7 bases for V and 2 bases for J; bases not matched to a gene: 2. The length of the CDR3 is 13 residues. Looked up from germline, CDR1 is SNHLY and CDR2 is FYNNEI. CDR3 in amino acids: CASIGQGNQPQHF. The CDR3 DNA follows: TGTGCCAGCATTGGACAGGGCAATCAGCCCCAGCATTTT.

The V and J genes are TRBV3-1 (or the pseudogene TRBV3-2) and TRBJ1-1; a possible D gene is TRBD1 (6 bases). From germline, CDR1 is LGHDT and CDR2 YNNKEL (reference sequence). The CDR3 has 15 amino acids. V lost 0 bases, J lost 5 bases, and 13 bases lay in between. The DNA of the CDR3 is TGTGCCAGCAGCCAAGACCTGAACAGGGTTACTGAAGCTTTCTTT. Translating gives CASSQDLNRVTEAFF.

Written as DNA, the CDR3 is TGTGCCAGCAGCCCCACGACAGAAAACTACGAGCAGTACTTC. It codes for CASSPTTENYEQYF. V and J are TRBV14 and TRBJ2-7; D possibly corresponds to TRBD1 (5 bases). The germline V gene has CDR1 SGHDN and CDR2 FVKESK. The CDR3 has 14 amino acids. Trimming stripped 4 bases from V and 3 bases from J, with 13 bases between. The full variable domain, completed using reference TRBV14 and TRBJ2-7, is EAGVTQFPSHSVIEKGQTVTLRCDPISGHDNLYWYRRVMGKEIKFLLHFVKESKQDESGMPNNRFLAERTGGTYSTLKVQPAELEDSGVYFCASSPTTENYEQYFGPGTRLTVT.

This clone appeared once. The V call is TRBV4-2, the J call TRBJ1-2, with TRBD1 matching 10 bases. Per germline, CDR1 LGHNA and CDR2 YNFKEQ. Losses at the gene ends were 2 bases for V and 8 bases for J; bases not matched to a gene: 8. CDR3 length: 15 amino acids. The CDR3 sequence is CASSQRGTGVDGYTF. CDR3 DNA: TGTGCCAGCAGCCAACGAGGGACAGGGGTAGACGGCTACACCTTC.

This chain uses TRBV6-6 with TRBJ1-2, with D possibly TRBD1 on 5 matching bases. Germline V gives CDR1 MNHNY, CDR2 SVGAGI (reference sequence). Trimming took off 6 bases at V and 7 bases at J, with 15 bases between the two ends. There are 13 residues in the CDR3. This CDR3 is CASSPRDLSGYTF. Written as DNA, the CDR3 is TGTGCCAGCAGCCCCAGGGACCTGTCTGGCTACACCTTC.